Each of the 17 T cell receptor beta chains below was sequenced from the same sample in a study of T-cell reconstitution after alpha-beta-depleted transplantation in children listed by TCRdb under 2016. The sample's treatment or condition label is to be understood as: allogeneic hematopoietic cell transplantation with graft depleted of TCRalphabeta T cells and CD19 B cells. The library came from PCR. Sequencer: Illumina HiSeq 2500. TCR libraries were prepared with molecular barcoding, using unique molecular identifiers to normalize TCRbeta repertoire quantification. The public reads were run again by TCRdb, first through fastp at Q25 and then through MiXCR, and only productive beta chains were kept. Identical CDR3 protein sequences are pooled into one entry, listed with their most common genes and DNA. The sample yields hundreds of thousands of distinct CDR3 sequences; around 14% were counted once. The ten largest clones take up 0.79% of the sample.

Sequencing was performed on PBMCs, taken before TCRalphabeta/CD19-depleted stem cell transplant. These receptors were taken from a girl between 2 and 10 years old with congenital amegakaryocytic thrombocytopenia, due to receive a stem cell transplant.

This clonotype occurred a few times. The chain combines TRBV20-1 with TRBJ1-2; tentative D call: TRBD1 (5 bases). Germline V gene sequence: CDR1 DFQATT, CDR2 SNEGSKA (reference sequence). This CDR3 spans 10 amino acids. V lost 3 bases, J lost 7 bases, and 6 bases lay in between. The CDR3 loop is CSASGGGYTF. As DNA, the CDR3 is TGCAGTGCTAGTGGGGGTGGCTACACCTTC.

This clonotype was counted many times. The chain recombines TRBV20-1 with TRBJ2-7, with 8 bases fitting TRBD2. The CDR3 runs to 15 residues. J lost 7 bases, V lost 0 bases, and 11 bases had no gene match. Germline V gene data show CDR1 as DFQATT and CDR2 as SNEGSKA (reference sequence). CDR3 residues: CSARDPGTSTGEQYF. DNA of the CDR3: TGCAGTGCTAGAGATCCCGGGACTAGTACGGGTGAGCAGTACTTC.

This clonotype was counted only a few times. The J gene is TRBJ2-1, the V gene TRBV20-1; TRBD2 might be the D (5 bases). Trimming cost V 2 bases and J 9 bases, with 14 bases left between them. This CDR3 comprises 13 residues. Germline V gene sequence: CDR1 DFQATT, CDR2 SNEGSKA (reference sequence). Written as DNA, the CDR3 is TGCAGTGCTAGACCATGGGAAGAGGGTGAGCAGTTCTTC. Translated: CSARPWEEGEQFF.

V usage is TRBV28 and J usage is TRBJ2-5; D is unresolved. CDR1 and CDR2 (germline): MDHEN, SYDVKM. The V gene lost 2 bases and the J gene lost 0 bases, with 10 bases spanning the gap. The CDR3 is 15 residues long. The CDR3 coding sequence is TGTGCCAGCAGTTTACGTCCCTGGGACCAAGAGACCCAGTACTTC. Translating it yields CASSLRPWDQETQYF.

This sequence joins TRBV20-1 and TRBJ2-1; 12 bases match TRBD2. CDR3 size: 14 residues. In germline, CDR1 is DFQATT, CDR2 SNEGSKA (reference sequence). The trim removed 6 bases at V and 6 bases at J, leaving 6 bases unmatched. CDR3 residues: CSAELAGGGNEQFF. For the CDR3, the DNA is TGCAGTGCCGAACTAGCGGGAGGCGGCAATGAGCAGTTCTTC.

V is TRBV7-2 and J is TRBJ2-3, with TRBD1 matching over 7 bases. The V gene's germline CDR1 is SGHTA and CDR2 FQGNSA. With V trimmed by 4 bases and J by 4 bases, 14 bases remained unmatched. CDR3 length: 17 amino acids. The CDR3 is CASSSRRGQGVSDTQYF. The CDR3 DNA is TGTGCCAGCAGCTCCCGACGTGGGCAGGGGGTATCAGATACGCAGTATTTT.

This clonotype was recorded at least ten times. The chain employs TRBV5-6 and TRBJ1-1; D is perhaps TRBD1 (5 bases). With 4 bases removed from V and 4 bases from J, the gap between germline ends came to 11 bases. The CDR3 spans 13 residues. Germline CDR1 is SGHDT and CDR2 is YYEEEE. CDR3 nucleotide sequence: TGTGCCAGCAGCCTGATTGGGGGCACTGAAGCTTTCTTT. Its protein product is CASSLIGGTEAFF.

Remarks on this clonotype: A much larger clone lies a single base off, so this may be a read error. The CDR3 carries no conserved terminal phenylalanine or tryptophan, so it likely arises from a read error. The chain joins TRBV20-1 to TRBJ2-2, with no clear D. Germline lookup yields CDR1 DFQATT and CDR2 SNEGSKA (reference sequence). The CDR3 sequence is 12 residues long. V was shortened by 0 bases and J by 4 bases, with 3 bases between the two germline ends. DNA of the CDR3: TGCAGTGCTAGAGATCCCACCGGGGAGCTGTTTTTG. This encodes CSARDPTGELFL.

The sample holds many counts of this clonotype. The V call is TRBV9, the J call TRBJ2-3; D call uncertain. Trimming pared 4 bases from V and 3 bases from J, leaving 9 bases between. The CDR3 is 13 amino acids. Germline lookup yields CDR1 SGDLS and CDR2 YYNGEE. CDR3 sequence: CASSPTNTDTQYF. The CDR3 nucleotides are TGTGCCAGCAGCCCGACCAATACAGATACGCAGTATTTT.

The chain couples TRBV12-3 or TRBV12-4 to TRBJ1-5; unclear D gene. The V gene lost 6 bases and the J gene lost 2 bases, with 8 bases spanning the gap. The CDR3 runs 13 residues. CDR3 nucleotides: TGTGCCAGCAGGCCCGGGCGCAATCAGCCCCAGCATTTT. Protein: CASRPGRNQPQHF.

This clonotype was observed at least ten times. The chain employs TRBV27 and TRBJ1-6; no definite D call. Per the germline V gene, CDR1 is MNHEY and CDR2 is SMNVEV (reference sequence). V lost 1 base and J 8 bases, leaving 6 bases between the germline ends. This CDR3 is 13 amino acids long. CDR3 sequence (DNA): TGTGCCAGCAGTTTATGGTGGGATTCACCCCTCCACTTT. Its translation: CASSLWWDSPLHF.

This clonotype was counted only a few times. The chain employs TRBV4-1 and TRBJ2-1; a weak D match, TRBD2 (5 bases). Germline V gene data show CDR1 as MGHRA and CDR2 as YSYEKL. The CDR3 consists of 16 residues. With 1 base removed from V and 9 bases from J, the gap between germline ends came to 19 bases. The CDR3 loop reads CASSQGWAGSRGEQFF. CDR3 DNA: TGCGCCAGCAGCCAAGGGTGGGCGGGTTCCAGAGGTGAGCAGTTCTTC.

V is TRBV15 and J is TRBJ1-1; D is unresolved. Trimming took 0 bases from V and 6 from J, leaving 11 bases between them. There are 14 residues in the CDR3. Germline V CDR1 and CDR2: LNHNV, YYDKDF (reference sequence). The CDR3 region has the DNA TGTGCCACCAGCAGAGATCGGGTGGGTTCTGAAGCTTTCTTT. Translation gives CATSRDRVGSEAFF. The full variable domain, with the rest looked up from reference TRBV15 and TRBJ1-1, is DAMVIQNPRYQVTQFGKPVTLSCSQTLNHNVMYWYQQKSSQAPKLLFHYYDKDFNNEADTPDNFQSRRPNTSFCFLDIRSPGLGDTAMYLCATSRDRVGSEAFFGQGTRLTVV.

This clonotype was picked up a small number of times. The chain couples TRBV12-3 or TRBV12-4 to TRBJ2-7, with 8 bases matching TRBD2. Trimming cost V 6 bases and J 2 bases; bases outside gene matches: 3. This CDR3 spans 13 amino acids. As DNA, the CDR3 is TGTGCCAGCAGCAGGACTAGCACCTACGAGCAGTACTTC. Translating it yields CASSRTSTYEQYF.

The J gene is TRBJ1-1, the V gene TRBV6-9; 7 nucleotides line up with TRBD1. This CDR3 has 19 amino acids. V lost 6 bases and J lost 1; bases outside the gene matches: 20. Per the germline V gene, CDR1 is MNHGY and CDR2 is SVAAGI. This CDR3 is CASSQGYPGQRNQNTEAFF. The CDR3 DNA follows: TGTGCCAGCAGCCAAGGGTACCCGGGACAGAGAAACCAGAACACTGAAGCTTTCTTT.

The chain recombines TRBV7-9 with TRBJ2-7; 12 bases line up with TRBD2. CDR3 length: 17 amino acids. The V gene's germline CDR1 is SEHNR and CDR2 FQNEAQ (reference sequence). Losses at the gene ends were 4 bases for V and 9 bases for J; bases not matched to a gene: 16. The CDR3 region is CASSSGLAGRLQHGQYF. CDR3 nucleotide sequence: TGTGCCAGCAGCTCCGGACTAGCGGGAAGGTTACAGCACGGGCAGTACTTC. Looking up the rest from reference TRBV7-9 and TRBJ2-7 gives the full variable domain: DTGVSQNPRHKITKRGQNVTFRCDPISEHNRLYWYRQTLGQGPEFLTYFQNEAQLEKSRLLSDRFSAERPKGSFSTLEIQRTEQGDSAMYLCASSSGLAGRLQHGQYFGPGTRLTVT.

In this sample, this clonotype turned up a few times. J is TRBJ2-1 and V is TRBV28, with D hard to call. The germline V gene encodes CDR1 MDHEN and CDR2 SYDVKM. The CDR3 is made up of 13 amino acids. V lost 8 bases to trimming and J lost 4 bases, with 12 bases between them. Here the CDR3 reads CASRFRLYNEQFF. The CDR3 DNA is TGTGCCAGCCGCTTCCGCCTTTACAATGAGCAGTTCTTC.